These 5 T cell receptor beta chains were sequenced from one sample in a study of T cells in Graves' hyperthyroidism and ophthalmopathy. Template material for amplifying TCR beta CDR3 regions consisted of RNA transcripts. During a first-round RT-PCR of the TCR CDR3, the HTBI primer set was used. In TCRdb, the multiplex PCR reads were re-called with MiXCR into one record per CDR3 protein. The sample records about 640,000 distinct CDR3 sequences, around 13% being singletons. The specimen was blood. These receptors were obtained from a woman aged 50 to 60 with Graves' ophthalmopathy.

This clonotype occurred many times. The junction departs from the called germline gene at one end, perhaps through a read error. The gene calls are TRBV7-7 and TRBJ2-1, with D possibly matching TRBD1 (6 bases). CDR1 and CDR2 from the germline V gene are SSHAT and FNYEAQ (reference sequence). The CDR3 sequence is 14 residues long. CDR3 residues: CASSPGAQYNEQFF. In DNA, the CDR3 is TGTGCTAGCAGCCCAGGGGCGCAATACAATGAGCAGTTCTTC.

This clonotype appeared a few times. V is TRBV9 and J is TRBJ1-2, with a possible D match to TRBD1 (5 bases). Germline V gives CDR1 SGDLS, CDR2 YYNGEE. Trimming removed 4 bases from V and 3 bases from J, with 19 bases in between. CDR3 size: 16 residues. In nucleotides, the CDR3 is TGTGCCAGCAGCTTTGGCGGGGGTTTACTGGACTATGGCTACACCTTC. It codes for CASSFGGGLLDYGYTF.

In the case of this clonotype: A much larger clone differs by one base, so this may be a read error. The V and J genes are TRBV7-6 and TRBJ2-7, with 7 bases aligning to TRBD1. The CDR3 totals 13 residues. Trimming at V came to 5 bases and at J to 6 bases, leaving 7 bases not matched to a gene. The germline gives CDR1 SGHVS, CDR2 FNYEAQ. CDR3 residues: CASSEEQGSEQYF. CDR3 coding DNA: TGTGCCAGCAGCGAAGAACAGGGGAGCGAGCAGTACTTC.

This clonotype was seen at least ten times. This chain uses TRBV28 with TRBJ2-7; D is possibly TRBD1 or TRBD2 (5 bases each). Deletions cut 5 bases from V and 2 bases from J, with 25 bases between. The CDR3 is made up of 18 amino acids. Germline V gene data show CDR1 as MDHEN and CDR2 as SYDVKM. CDR3 sequence: CASSRRDRRQSSAYEQYF. The CDR3 coding sequence is TGTGCCAGCAGTCGCAGGGACCGGAGACAGTCCTCCGCCTACGAGCAGTACTTC.

Ten or more counts support this clonotype. The rearrangement links TRBV20-1 to TRBJ1-6; 7 nucleotides align to TRBD1. Germline CDR1 DFQATT, CDR2 SNEGSKA (reference sequence). The CDR3 is 14 residues long. The trim removed 2 bases at V and 6 bases at J, leaving 4 bases unmatched. The CDR3 region is CSARRDSTNSPLHF. In DNA form, the CDR3 reads TGCAGTGCTAGAAGGGACAGCACTAATTCACCCCTCCACTTT.